The next 6 T cell receptor beta chains were all read from a single sample in a study of OX40 agonist ivuxolimab in advanced cancers. Clones were read by immunoSEQ multiplex PCR, and TCRdb kept only the in-frame ones, dropping some. The sample includes tens of thousands of clones, roughly 90% of them seen just once. This material consisted of CD4+ or CD8+ T cells sorted from blood, taken in a trial of the OX40 agonist ivuxolimab. These TCRs come from an adult with an advanced solid tumor such as melanoma, head and neck, liver or kidney cancer.

The chain is built from TRBV5-5 and TRBJ2-2; D is unresolved. Germline CDR1 SGHKS, CDR2 YYEKEE (reference sequence). This CDR3 is 13 amino acids long. Between the trimmed V and J ends, which lost 7 bases and 0 bases, there was a span of 7 bases. Here the CDR3 DNA reads TGTGCCAGCGACGCATCGAACACCGGGGAGCTGTTTTTT. Its translation: CASDASNTGELFF.

Only a few counts were recorded for this clone. V is TRBV5-1 and J is TRBJ2-1; 9 nucleotides agree with TRBD1. The CDR3 totals 14 residues. The germline gives CDR1 SGHRS, CDR2 YFSETQ. The junction had 3 bases not matched to a gene; V was cut back by 4 bases and J by 4 bases. CDR3 sequence reads: CASSPDRGYNEQFF. The CDR3 region has the DNA TGCGCCAGCAGCCCTGACAGGGGGTACAATGAGCAGTTCTTC.

The chain recombines TRBV10-3 with TRBJ2-7; TRBD1 might be the D (5 bases). The V end was cut by 7 bases, the J end by 1 base, with 11 bases between. The CDR3 has 13 residues. The V gene's germline CDR1 is ENHRY and CDR2 SYGVKD. The CDR3 DNA sequence: TGTGCCATCAAGACAGTCCAGTCCTACGAGCAGTACTTC. Translated: CAIKTVQSYEQYF.

The CDR3 sequence: CASTLGGAGAFEQYF. The CDR3 DNA sequence: TGTGCCAGCACCCTGGGAGGGGCAGGGGCCTTCGAGCAGTACTTC. The chain has TRBV6-1 and TRBJ2-7, with D possibly matching TRBD2 (7 bases). The CDR3 runs 15 residues. V lost 7 bases to trimming and J lost 6 bases, with 22 bases between them. CDR1 is MNHNS, CDR2 SASEGT, per germline.

The gene calls are TRBV19 and TRBJ2-7; possibly TRBD1 for D (5 bases). Trimming pared 2 bases from V and 5 bases from J, leaving 7 bases between. The length of the CDR3 is 12 residues. Germline assignment: CDR1 LNHDA and CDR2 SQIVND (reference sequence). CDR3 DNA sequence: TGTGCCAGTAGTATAATGGGGCACGAGCAGTACTTC. Amino acids: CASSIMGHEQYF.

The chain carries TRBV6-5 and TRBJ2-4; tentatively, D is TRBD1 (6 bases). Trimming removed 5 bases from V and 6 bases from J, with 17 bases in between. The CDR3 runs to 15 residues. Germline lookup yields CDR1 MNHEY and CDR2 SVGAGI. The CDR3 DNA follows: TGTGCCAGCAGTCTCAACGGACAGAACCTAAACATTCAGTACTTC. It translates to CASSLNGQNLNIQYF.